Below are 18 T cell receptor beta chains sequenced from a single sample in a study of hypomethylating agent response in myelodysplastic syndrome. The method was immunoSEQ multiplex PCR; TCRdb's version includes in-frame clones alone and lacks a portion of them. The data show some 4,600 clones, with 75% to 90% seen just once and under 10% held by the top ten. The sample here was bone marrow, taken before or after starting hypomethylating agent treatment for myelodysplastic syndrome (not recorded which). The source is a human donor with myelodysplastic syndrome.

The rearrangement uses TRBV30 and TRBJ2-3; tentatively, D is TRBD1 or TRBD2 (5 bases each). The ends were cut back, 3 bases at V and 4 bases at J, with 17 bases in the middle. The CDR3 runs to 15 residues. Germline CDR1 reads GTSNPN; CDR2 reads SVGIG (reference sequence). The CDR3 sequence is CAWSFRDHSPDTQYF. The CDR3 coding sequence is TGTGCCTGGAGCTTCCGGGACCATAGCCCAGATACGCAGTATTTT.

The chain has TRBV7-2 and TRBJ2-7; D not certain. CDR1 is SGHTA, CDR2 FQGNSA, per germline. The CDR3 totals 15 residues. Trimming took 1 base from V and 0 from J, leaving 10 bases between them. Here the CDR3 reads CASSLGVSNSYEQYF. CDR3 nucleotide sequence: TGTGCCAGCAGCTTAGGTGTCAGTAACTCCTACGAGCAGTACTTC.

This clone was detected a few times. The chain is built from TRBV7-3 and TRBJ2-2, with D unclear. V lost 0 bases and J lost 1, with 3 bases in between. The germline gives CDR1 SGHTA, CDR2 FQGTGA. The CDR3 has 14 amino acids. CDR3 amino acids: CASSLTGNTGELFF. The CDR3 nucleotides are TGTGCCAGCAGCTTAACAGGGAACACCGGGGAGCTGTTTTTT. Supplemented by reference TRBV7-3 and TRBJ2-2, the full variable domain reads GAGVSQTPSNKVTEKGKYVELRCDPISGHTALYWYRQSLGQGPEFLIYFQGTGAADDSGLPNDRFFAVRPEGSVSTLKIQRTERGDSAVYLCASSLTGNTGELFFGEGSRLTVL.

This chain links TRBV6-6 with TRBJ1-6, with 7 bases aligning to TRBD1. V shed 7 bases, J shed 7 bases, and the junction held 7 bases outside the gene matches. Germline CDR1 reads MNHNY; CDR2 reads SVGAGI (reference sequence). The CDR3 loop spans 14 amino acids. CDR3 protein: CASINRGENSPLHF. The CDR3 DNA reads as TGTGCCAGCATCAACAGGGGCGAGAATTCACCCCTCCACTTT.

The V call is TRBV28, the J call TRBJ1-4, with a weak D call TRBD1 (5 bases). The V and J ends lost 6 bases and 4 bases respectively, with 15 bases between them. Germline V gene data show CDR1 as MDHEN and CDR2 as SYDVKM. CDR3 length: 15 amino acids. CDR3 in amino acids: CASSPLTGNNEKLFF. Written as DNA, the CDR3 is TGTGCCAGCAGCCCTCTAACAGGCAATAATGAAAAACTGTTTTTT.

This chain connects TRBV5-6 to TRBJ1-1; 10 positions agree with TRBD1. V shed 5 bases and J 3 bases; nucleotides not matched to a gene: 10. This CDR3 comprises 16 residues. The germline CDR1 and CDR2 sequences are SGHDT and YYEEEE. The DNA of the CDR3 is TGTGCCAGCAGGACAGGGGGCTTCGGGGTCGACACTGAAGCTTTCTTT. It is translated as CASRTGGFGVDTEAFF.

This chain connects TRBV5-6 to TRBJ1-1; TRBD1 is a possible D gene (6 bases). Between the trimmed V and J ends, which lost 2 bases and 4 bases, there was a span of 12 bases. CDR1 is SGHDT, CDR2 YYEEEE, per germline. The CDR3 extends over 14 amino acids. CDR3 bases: TGTGCCAGCAGCTTCTCCGGGACATTCACTGAAGCTTTCTTT. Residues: CASSFSGTFTEAFF.

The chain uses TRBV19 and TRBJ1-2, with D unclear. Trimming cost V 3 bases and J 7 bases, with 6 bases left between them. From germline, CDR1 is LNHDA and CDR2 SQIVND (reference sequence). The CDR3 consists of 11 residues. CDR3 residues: CASSIGRGYTF. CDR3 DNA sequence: TGTGCCAGTAGTATTGGGCGTGGCTACACCTTC.

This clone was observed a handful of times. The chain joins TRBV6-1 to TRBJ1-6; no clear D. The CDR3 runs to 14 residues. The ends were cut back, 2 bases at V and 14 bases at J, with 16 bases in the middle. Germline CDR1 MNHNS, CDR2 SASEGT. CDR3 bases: TGTGCCAGCAGTGAACCCCTGCGGGGAGGGTCCCTCCACTTT. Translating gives CASSEPLRGGSLHF.

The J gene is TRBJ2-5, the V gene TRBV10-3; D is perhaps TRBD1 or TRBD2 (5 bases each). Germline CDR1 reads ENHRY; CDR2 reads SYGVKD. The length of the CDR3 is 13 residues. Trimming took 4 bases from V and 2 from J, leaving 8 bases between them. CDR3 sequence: CAISGGRQETQYF. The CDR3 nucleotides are TGTGCCATCAGTGGGGGACGGCAAGAGACCCAGTACTTC.

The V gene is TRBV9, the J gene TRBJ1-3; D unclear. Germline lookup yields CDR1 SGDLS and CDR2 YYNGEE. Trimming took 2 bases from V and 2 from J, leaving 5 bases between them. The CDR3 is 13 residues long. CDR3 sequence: CASSVSPGNTIYF. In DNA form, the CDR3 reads TGTGCCAGCAGCGTCTCCCCTGGAAACACCATATATTTT.

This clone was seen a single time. In DNA form, the CDR3 reads TGTGCCAGCAGTGAAAACCAGCACAATGAGCAGTTCTTC. This codes for CASSENQHNEQFF. The V call is TRBV2, the J call TRBJ2-1; D not certain. Trimming pared 2 bases from V and 5 bases from J, leaving 7 bases between. CDR1 is SNHLY, CDR2 FYNNEI, per germline. CDR3 length: 13 residues. The full variable domain, completed using reference TRBV2 and TRBJ2-1, is EPEVTQTPSHQVTQMGQEVILRCVPISNHLYFYWYRQILGQKVEFLVSFYNNEISEKSEIFDDQFSVERPDGSNFTLKIRSTKLEDSAMYFCASSENQHNEQFFGPGTRLTVL.

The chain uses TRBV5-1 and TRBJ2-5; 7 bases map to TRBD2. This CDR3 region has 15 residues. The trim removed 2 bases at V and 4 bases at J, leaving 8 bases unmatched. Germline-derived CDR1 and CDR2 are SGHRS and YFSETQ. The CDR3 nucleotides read TGCGCCAGCAGCTTCGGAGGGTCGGGAGGAGAGACCCAGTACTTC. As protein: CASSFGGSGGETQYF.

CDR3 nucleotide sequence: TGTGCCAGCAGTTCAGATACCTGGGGTTCCGAGCAGTACGTC. Translation gives CASSSDTWGSEQYV. The chain has TRBV27 and TRBJ2-7; D remains unclear. V gave up 4 bases and J gave up 6 bases, with 16 bases separating them. The CDR3 loop spans 14 amino acids. Germline loops: CDR1 MNHEY, CDR2 SMNVEV (reference sequence).

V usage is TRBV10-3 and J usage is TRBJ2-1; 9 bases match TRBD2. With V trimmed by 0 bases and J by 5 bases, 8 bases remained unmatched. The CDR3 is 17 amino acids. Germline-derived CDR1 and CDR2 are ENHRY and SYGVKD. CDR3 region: CAISESGSASGDNEQFF. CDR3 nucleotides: TGTGCCATCAGTGAGTCAGGATCAGCTAGCGGGGACAATGAGCAGTTCTTC.

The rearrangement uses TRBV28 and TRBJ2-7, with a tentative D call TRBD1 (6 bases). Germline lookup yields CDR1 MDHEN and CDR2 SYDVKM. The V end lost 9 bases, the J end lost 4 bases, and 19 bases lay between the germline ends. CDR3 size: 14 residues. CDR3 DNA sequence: TGTGCCAGGTACAGGGTTGGGTTTTCGTACGAGCAGTACGTC. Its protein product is CARYRVGFSYEQYV.

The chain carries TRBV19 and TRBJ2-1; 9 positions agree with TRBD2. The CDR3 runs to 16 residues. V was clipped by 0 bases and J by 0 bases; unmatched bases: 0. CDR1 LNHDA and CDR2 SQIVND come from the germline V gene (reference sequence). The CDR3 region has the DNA TGTGCCAGTAGTATAGAAGCGGGGGGCTCCTACAATGAGCAGTTCTTC. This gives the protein CASSIEAGGSYNEQFF.

CDR3 sequence reads: CASRPSGYAANEKLFF. CDR3 in DNA: TGCGCCAGCAGGCCGTCGGGTTACGCAGCTAATGAAAAACTGTTTTTT. This chain joins TRBV4-1 and TRBJ1-4; D not certain. V shed 6 bases and J shed 3 bases, with 17 bases lying between them. This CDR3 comprises 16 residues. The germline CDR1 and CDR2 sequences are MGHRA and YSYEKL.